This TCR beta chain came from a study of molecular identifiers for immune sequencing clone quantification. Points from the study as a whole: Spiked Jurkat TCR RNA from one cell was reportedly detectable among around 960,000 naive cells.

At least ten counts were recorded for this clonotype. Antigen specificity is unknown. With RNA at 10%, 30% or 50%, naive CD8 libraries came from around 20,000 to 990,000 sorted cells. Previously published methods and listed TCR primers were used for the bulk TCR libraries. TCRdb re-called the PCR reads through MiXCR, storing one row per CDR3 protein. The repertoire consists of some 320,000 distinct CDR3 sequences, with over 20% occurring once and the leading ten covering approximately 0.85%. The receptor's source is a human donor in good health. Some libraries in this study had Jurkat cell RNA spiked in. Sequencing was done on a sample of naive CD8+ T cells from blood, with Jurkat cell RNA spiked in. Subset indicated: FACS-sorted CD8+CD4-CCR7+CD45RA+ naive T cells.

The DNA of the CDR3 is TGTGCCAGCAGCGCTACCGGGGGCACTGAAGCTTTCTTT. Amino acid sequence: CASSATGGTEAFF. This chain joins TRBV25-1 and TRBJ1-1, with D maybe TRBD1 (5 bases). CDR1 is MGHDK and CDR2 is SYGVNS in the germline V gene. Trimming cost V 6 bases and J 4 bases, with 12 bases left between them. This CDR3 is 13 amino acids long.